A single sample is the source of the 21 T cell receptor beta chains below, sequenced in a study of glioma-infiltrating T cells. TCR alpha and beta CDR3 regions were amplified from RNA using iRepertoire nested multiplex PCR. TCRdb re-analysed the multiplex PCR reads in MiXCR, keeping a single row per CDR3 protein. The sample lists about 190,000 distinct CDR3 sequences; over 25% were seen once. Sequences were obtained from glioma tissue, nonneoplastic brain tissue, or PBMCs (not recorded which). These receptors were obtained from a human donor with low-grade glioma or glioblastoma, undergoing nonglioma brain surgery, or in good health (not recorded which).

This clonotype was recorded many times. This chain connects TRBV28 to TRBJ2-5; 8 bases align to TRBD1. The CDR3 is made up of 15 amino acids. CDR1 and CDR2 from the germline V gene are MDHEN and SYDVKM. The trim removed 3 bases at V and 5 bases at J, leaving 8 bases unmatched. The CDR3: CASSFRSTGVETQYF. CDR3 sequence (DNA): TGTGCCAGCAGTTTTCGGTCGACAGGGGTTGAGACCCAGTACTTC.

Comments on this clonotype: One end of the junction fails to match germline, which may point to a read error. The V gene is TRBV5-4, the J gene TRBJ2-7, with D perhaps matching TRBD2 (5 bases). The CDR3 loop spans 13 amino acids. Germline CDR1 and CDR2: SGHNT and YYREEE (reference sequence). The CDR3 DNA reads as TGTGCCAGAAGCTTGCCCGGTCGGGGCGAGCAGTACTTC. Translation gives CARSLPGRGEQYF.

This clonotype was detected many times. The J gene is TRBJ2-5, the V gene TRBV12-3 or TRBV12-4, with a tentative D call TRBD1 (6 bases). This CDR3 region has 13 residues. Trimming pared 4 bases from V and 2 bases from J, leaving 8 bases between. CDR3 bases: TGTGCCAGCAGTTCCGGACAGCAAGAGACCCAGTACTTC. Residues: CASSSGQQETQYF.

This clonotype appeared many times. V is TRBV7-2 and J is TRBJ1-5; no reliable D call. Germline lookup yields CDR1 SGHTA and CDR2 FQGNSA. The CDR3 runs to 16 residues. Trimming took 5 bases from V and 4 from J, leaving 18 bases between them. CDR3 region: CASSPSAYPVNQPQHF. CDR3 coding DNA: TGTGCCAGCAGCCCCTCAGCCTACCCTGTTAATCAGCCCCAGCATTTT. The variable domain in full, with the rest retrieved from reference TRBV7-2 and TRBJ1-5, is GAGVSQSPSNKVTEKGKDVELRCDPISGHTALYWYRQSLGQGLEFLIYFQGNSAPDKSGLPSDRFSAERTGGSVSTLTIQRTQQEDSAVYLCASSPSAYPVNQPQHFGDGTRLSIL.

The chain links TRBV6-6 to TRBJ2-1, with 12 bases matching TRBD2. The CDR3 loop spans 16 amino acids. Trimming cost V 2 bases and J 3 bases; bases outside gene matches: 2. CDR1 and CDR2 from the germline V gene are MNHNY and SVGAGI (reference sequence). DNA for the CDR3: TGTGCCAGCAGTTACCTGACTAGCGGGAGCTACAATGAGCAGTTCTTC. Amino acid sequence: CASSYLTSGSYNEQFF.

This clonotype occurred many times. This chain uses TRBV4-1 with TRBJ2-7; 16 positions agree with TRBD2. CDR3 size: 19 residues. Looked up from germline, CDR1 is MGHRA and CDR2 is YSYEKL. J was trimmed by 3 bases and V by 4 bases; bases with no gene match: 12. This chain's CDR3 is CASSPTPGLAGGVHYEQYF. The CDR3 nucleotides read TGCGCCAGCAGCCCCACCCCGGGACTAGCGGGAGGGGTCCACTACGAGCAGTACTTC.

Only a few counts were recorded for this clonotype. The V and J genes are TRBV4-3 and TRBJ2-7; D gene uncertain. Germline CDR1 LGHNA, CDR2 YSLEER. The CDR3 is 15 residues long. V was clipped by 1 base and J by 0 bases, with 10 bases between them. The CDR3 loop is CASSQGTSRSYEQYF. The CDR3 DNA reads TGCGCCAGCAGCCAAGGAACTTCGCGCTCCTACGAGCAGTACTTC.

Comment on this clonotype: Given a much more abundant clone one base away, this may be a read error. The chain links TRBV15 to TRBJ2-7, with D unresolved. The CDR3 extends over 16 amino acids. Germline V gives CDR1 LNHNV, CDR2 YYDKDF (reference sequence). The V end was cut by 0 bases, the J end by 2 bases, with 14 bases between. CDR3 nucleotides: TGTGCCACCAGCAGAGATGTAGGGCACCACGCCTACGAGCAGTACTTC. Its translation: CATSRDVGHHAYEQYF.

This clonotype showed up many times. The chain is built from TRBV10-2 and TRBJ2-7; D is ambiguous. The germline gives CDR1 WSHSY, CDR2 SAAADI. This CDR3 comprises 13 residues. V shed 0 bases and J shed 2 bases, with 5 bases lying between them. The CDR3 region has the DNA TGCGCCAGCAGTGAGTCAAGGACCTACGAGCAGTACTTC. Amino acids: CASSESRTYEQYF.

The table lists this clonotype with many counts. J is TRBJ1-5 and V is TRBV27; D is undetermined. The V and J ends lost 1 base and 2 bases respectively, with 12 bases between them. The CDR3 has 16 amino acids. Per germline, CDR1 MNHEY and CDR2 SMNVEV (reference sequence). For the CDR3, the DNA is TGTGCCAGCAGTTTATATGAGCCCGGAGGCAATCAGCCCCAGCATTTT. This codes for CASSLYEPGGNQPQHF.

A remark on this clonotype: This may arise from a read error, as a much more abundant clone is one base away. V gene TRBV20-1 combines with J gene TRBJ2-7; 9 positions match TRBD2. In germline, CDR1 is DFQATT, CDR2 SNEGSKA (reference sequence). This CDR3 spans 16 amino acids. Germline trimming cut 2 bases from V and 5 bases from J; bases unmatched to any gene: 13. The CDR3 nucleotides read TGCAGTGCTAGAAGGGGGTTAGCGGGAGAGGGAGACGAGCAGTACTTC. The encoded protein is CSARRGLAGEGDEQYF.

This clonotype came up once. A much larger clonotype is one base distant, so this may be a read error. This chain uses TRBV7-2 with TRBJ2-5; tentative D call: TRBD1 (5 bases). This CDR3 contains 15 residues. V lost 1 base and J 2 bases, leaving 11 bases between the germline ends. Germline V gene sequence: CDR1 SGHTA, CDR2 FQGNSA. The CDR3 region is CASSLEPSGQETQYF. In nucleotides, the CDR3 is TGTGCCAGCAGCTTAGAACCCTCAGGGCAAGAGACCCAGTACTTC.

The rearrangement links TRBV30 to TRBJ2-1, with a weak D call TRBD2 (6 bases). Per germline, CDR1 GTSNPN and CDR2 SVGIG (reference sequence). With 5 bases removed from V and 4 bases from J, the gap between germline ends came to 12 bases. The CDR3 has 13 residues. CDR3 region: CAWAPGLYNEQFF. CDR3 DNA sequence: TGTGCCTGGGCTCCGGGACTTTACAATGAGCAGTTCTTC.

This clonotype was seen many times. V usage is TRBV6-1 and J usage is TRBJ1-4; maybe TRBD1 (5 bases). Germline-derived CDR1 and CDR2 are MNHNS and SASEGT. V shed 7 bases and J shed 5 bases, with 14 bases lying between them. The CDR3 covers 14 residues. CDR3 residues: CASTRGRNNEKLFF. CDR3 coding DNA: TGTGCCAGCACCCGGGGGAGAAACAATGAAAAACTGTTTTTT.

About this clonotype: No conserved phenylalanine or tryptophan ends this CDR3, so it is likely a read error. The J gene is TRBJ2-5, the V gene TRBV6-2 or TRBV6-3, with D tentatively TRBD2 (6 bases). CDR1 and CDR2 from the germline V gene are MNHEY and SVGEGT. This CDR3 region has 14 residues. Written as DNA, the CDR3 is TGTGCTAGCAGTTCTCAGACCGGGGGAGAGACCCAGTACCTC. Translated, it gives CASSSQTGGETQYL.

This clonotype has more than one count but fewer than ten. A much larger clone sits a single nucleotide away, making a read error possible. The chain combines TRBV27 with TRBJ2-7; TRBD2 matches at 9 bases. Per germline, CDR1 MNHEY and CDR2 SMNVEV (reference sequence). The CDR3 covers 16 residues. The CDR3 nucleotides are TGTGCCAGCAGTTTATGGGGCGGGAGGGCCTCCTACGAGCATTACTTC. It is translated as CASSLWGGRASYEHYF.

This clonotype has a handful of counts. This chain links TRBV4-2 with TRBJ2-7; 11 nucleotides agree with TRBD2. Per the germline V gene, CDR1 is LGHNA and CDR2 is YNFKEQ. This CDR3 comprises 16 residues. V was clipped by 0 bases and J by 5 bases; unmatched bases: 6. CDR3 in DNA: TGTGCCAGCAGCCAAGATCTTAGCGGGAGGGCCCACGAGCAGTACTTC. Residues: CASSQDLSGRAHEQYF.

J is TRBJ1-1 and V is TRBV30, with D uncertain. Trimming removed 2 bases at V and 5 bases at J, with 27 bases between. CDR3 length equals 18 residues. CDR1 and CDR2 from the germline V gene are GTSNPN and SVGIG (reference sequence). CDR3 region: CAWSTLKDESSFVTEAFF. The CDR3 coding sequence is TGTGCCTGGAGTACGTTGAAGGACGAGTCCAGCTTTGTAACTGAAGCTTTCTTT.

Comments on this clonotype: A clone one base away is much larger, so this may be a read error. The rearrangement links TRBV19 to TRBJ1-2; D remains unclear. CDR3 length equals 14 residues. CDR1 and CDR2 (germline): LNHDA, SQIVND (reference sequence). CDR3 nucleotides: TGTGCCAGTAGTATGGAAGCCGCTGACTATGGCCACACCTTC. Translating it yields CASSMEAADYGHTF.

Ten or more counts support this clonotype. The chain joins TRBV28 to TRBJ2-7; TRBD1 might be the D (6 bases). The CDR3 extends over 13 amino acids. Germline V gene sequence: CDR1 MDHEN, CDR2 SYDVKM. The V end lost 5 bases, the J end lost 5 bases, and 13 bases lay between the germline ends. The CDR3 DNA follows: TGTGCCAGCAGTCCTGACAGGCTGGACGAGCAGTACTTC. It translates to CASSPDRLDEQYF.

About this clonotype itself: One base away lies a much larger clone, so this may be a sequencing read error. The chain employs TRBV7-9 and TRBJ2-2, with TRBD2 matching 8 bases. The CDR3 extends over 17 amino acids. The V gene's germline CDR1 is SEHNR and CDR2 FQNEAQ (reference sequence). CDR3 sequence (DNA): TGTGCCAGCAGCTTAGTTTCGGGAGGGTCGAACACCGGGGAGCAGTTTTTT. Amino acid sequence: CASSLVSGGSNTGEQFF.